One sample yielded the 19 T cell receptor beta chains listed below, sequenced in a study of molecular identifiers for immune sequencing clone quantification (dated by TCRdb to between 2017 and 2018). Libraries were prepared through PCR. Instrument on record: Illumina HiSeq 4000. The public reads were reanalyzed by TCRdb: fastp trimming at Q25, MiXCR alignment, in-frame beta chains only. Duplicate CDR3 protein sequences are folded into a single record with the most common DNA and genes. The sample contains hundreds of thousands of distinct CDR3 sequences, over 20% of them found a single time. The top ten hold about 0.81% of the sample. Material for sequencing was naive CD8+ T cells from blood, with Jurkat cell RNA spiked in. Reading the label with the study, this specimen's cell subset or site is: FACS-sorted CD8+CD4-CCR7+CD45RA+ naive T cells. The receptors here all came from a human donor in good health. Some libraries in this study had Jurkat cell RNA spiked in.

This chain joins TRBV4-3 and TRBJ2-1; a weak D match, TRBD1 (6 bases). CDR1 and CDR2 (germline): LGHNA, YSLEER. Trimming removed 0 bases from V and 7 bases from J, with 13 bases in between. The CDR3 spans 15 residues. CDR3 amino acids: CASSQDNSGDNEQFF. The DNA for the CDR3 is TGCGCCAGCAGCCAAGATAATTCAGGGGATAATGAGCAGTTCTTC.

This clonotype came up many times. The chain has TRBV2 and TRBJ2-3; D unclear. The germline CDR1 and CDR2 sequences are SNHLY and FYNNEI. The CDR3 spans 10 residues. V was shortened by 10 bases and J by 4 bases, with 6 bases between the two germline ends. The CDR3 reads CATQADTQYF. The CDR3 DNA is TGTGCCACCCAGGCAGATACGCAGTATTTT.

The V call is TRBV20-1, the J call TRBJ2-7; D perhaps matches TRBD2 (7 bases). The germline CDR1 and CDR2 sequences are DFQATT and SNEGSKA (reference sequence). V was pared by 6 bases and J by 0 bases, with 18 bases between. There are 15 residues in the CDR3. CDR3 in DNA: TGCAGTGCCGGGGGAGGGACATACAACTCCTACGAGCAGTACTTC. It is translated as CSAGGGTYNSYEQYF.

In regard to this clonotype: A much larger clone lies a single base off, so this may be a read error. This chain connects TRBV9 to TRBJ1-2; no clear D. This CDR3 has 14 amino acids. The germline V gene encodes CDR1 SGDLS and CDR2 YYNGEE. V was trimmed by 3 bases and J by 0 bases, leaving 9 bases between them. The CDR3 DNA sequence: TGTGCCAGCAGCGCAAGTTCGGCTAACTATGGCTACACCTTC. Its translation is CASSASSANYGYTF.

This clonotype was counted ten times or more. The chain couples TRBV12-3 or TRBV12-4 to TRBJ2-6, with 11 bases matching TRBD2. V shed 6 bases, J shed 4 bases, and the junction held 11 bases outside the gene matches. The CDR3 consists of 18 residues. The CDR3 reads CASSSGTSGSPGANVLTF. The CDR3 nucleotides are TGTGCCAGCAGCTCAGGGACTAGCGGCTCTCCGGGGGCCAACGTCCTGACTTTC.

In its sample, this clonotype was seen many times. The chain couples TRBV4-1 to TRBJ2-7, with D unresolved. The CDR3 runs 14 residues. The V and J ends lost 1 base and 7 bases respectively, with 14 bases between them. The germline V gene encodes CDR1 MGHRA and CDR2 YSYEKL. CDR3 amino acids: CASSQGAGQKEQYF. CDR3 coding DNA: TGCGCCAGCAGCCAAGGGGCAGGTCAGAAGGAGCAGTACTTC.

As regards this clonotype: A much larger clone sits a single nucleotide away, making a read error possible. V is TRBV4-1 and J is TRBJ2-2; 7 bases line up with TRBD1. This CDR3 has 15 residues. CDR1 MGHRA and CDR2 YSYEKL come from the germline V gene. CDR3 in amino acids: CAGSQVPGGTGELFF. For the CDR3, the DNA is TGCGCCGGCAGCCAAGTACCAGGGGGCACCGGGGAGCTGTTTTTT.

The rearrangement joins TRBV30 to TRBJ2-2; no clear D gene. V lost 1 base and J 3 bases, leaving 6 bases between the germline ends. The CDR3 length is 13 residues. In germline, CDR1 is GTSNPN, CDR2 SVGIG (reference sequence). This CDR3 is CAWSDSYTGELFF. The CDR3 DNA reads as TGTGCCTGGAGTGACAGCTACACCGGGGAGCTGTTTTTT.

The CDR3 sequence is CASSLVGASNEQFF. DNA for the CDR3: TGTGCCAGCAGCTTAGTTGGGGCCAGCAATGAGCAGTTCTTC. V usage is TRBV5-4 and J usage is TRBJ2-1; tentative D call: TRBD1 (5 bases). Germline assignment: CDR1 SGHNT and CDR2 YYREEE (reference sequence). V gave up 2 bases and J gave up 6 bases, with 12 bases separating them. CDR3 size: 14 residues.

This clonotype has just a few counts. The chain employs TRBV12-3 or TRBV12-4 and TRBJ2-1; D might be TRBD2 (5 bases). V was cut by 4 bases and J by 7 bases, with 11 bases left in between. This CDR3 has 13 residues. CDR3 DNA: TGTGCCAGCAGTTCCGCTAGCCGAAATGAGCAGTTCTTC. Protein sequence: CASSSASRNEQFF.

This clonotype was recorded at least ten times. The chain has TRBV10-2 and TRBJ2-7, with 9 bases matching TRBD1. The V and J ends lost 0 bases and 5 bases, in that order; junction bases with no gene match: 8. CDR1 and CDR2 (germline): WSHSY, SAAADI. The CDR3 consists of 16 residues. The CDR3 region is CASSESEGTGPNEQYF. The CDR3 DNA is TGCGCCAGCAGTGAGTCCGAAGGGACAGGGCCCAACGAGCAGTACTTC.

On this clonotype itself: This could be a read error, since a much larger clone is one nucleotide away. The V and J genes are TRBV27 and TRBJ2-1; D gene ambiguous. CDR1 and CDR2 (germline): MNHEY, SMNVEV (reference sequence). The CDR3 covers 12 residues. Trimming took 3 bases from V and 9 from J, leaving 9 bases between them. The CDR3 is CASSFPEAEQFF. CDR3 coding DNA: TGTGCCAGCAGTTTCCCAGAGGCTGAGCAGTTCTTC.

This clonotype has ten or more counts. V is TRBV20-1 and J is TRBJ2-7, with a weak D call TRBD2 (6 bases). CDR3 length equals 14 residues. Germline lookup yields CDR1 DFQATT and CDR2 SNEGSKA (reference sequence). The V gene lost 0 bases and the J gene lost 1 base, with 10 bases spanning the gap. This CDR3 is CSARDGTASYEQYF. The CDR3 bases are TGCAGTGCTAGAGATGGGACTGCTTCCTACGAGCAGTACTTC.

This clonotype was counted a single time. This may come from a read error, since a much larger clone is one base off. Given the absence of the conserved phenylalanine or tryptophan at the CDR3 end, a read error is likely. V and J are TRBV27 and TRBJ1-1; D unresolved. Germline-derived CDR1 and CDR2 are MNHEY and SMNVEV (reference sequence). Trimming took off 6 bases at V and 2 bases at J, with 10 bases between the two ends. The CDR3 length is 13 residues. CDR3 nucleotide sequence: TGTGCCAGCAGGCTACAACCTAACACTGAAGCTTTCTCT. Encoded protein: CASRLQPNTEAFS.

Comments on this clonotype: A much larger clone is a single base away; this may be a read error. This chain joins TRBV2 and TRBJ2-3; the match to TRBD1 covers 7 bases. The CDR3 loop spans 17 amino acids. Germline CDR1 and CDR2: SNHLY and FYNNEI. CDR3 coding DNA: TGTGCCAGCAGTAAGAAACCGGACAGGCCTAGCACAGATACGCGGTATTTT. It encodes CASSKKPDRPSTDTRYF.

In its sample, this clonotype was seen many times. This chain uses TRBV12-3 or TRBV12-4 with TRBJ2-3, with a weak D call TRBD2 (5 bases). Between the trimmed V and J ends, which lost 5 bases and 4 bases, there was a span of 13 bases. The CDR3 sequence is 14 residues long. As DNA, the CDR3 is TGTGCCAGCAGTCCCCGGCGGCGGGCAGATACGCAGTATTTT. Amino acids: CASSPRRRADTQYF.

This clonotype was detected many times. This chain's CDR3 is CSIRGGGNQPQHF. For the CDR3, the DNA is TGCAGCATTCGGGGGGGGGGCAATCAGCCCCAGCATTTT. The genes are TRBV29-1 and TRBJ1-5; D is possibly TRBD1 (5 bases). V lost 8 bases, J lost 2 bases, and 13 bases lay in between. The CDR3 is 13 amino acids. Germline loops: CDR1 SQVTM, CDR2 ANQGSEA.

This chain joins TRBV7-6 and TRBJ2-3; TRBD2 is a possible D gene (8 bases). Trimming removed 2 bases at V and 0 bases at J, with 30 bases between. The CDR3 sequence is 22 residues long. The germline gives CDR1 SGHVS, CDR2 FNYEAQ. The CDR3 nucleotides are TGTGCCAGCAGCTTAAGGCGTCGGGAGGGGGCTCGAGCGCCCCCGAGCACAGATACGCAGTATTTT. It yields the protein CASSLRRREGARAPPSTDTQYF. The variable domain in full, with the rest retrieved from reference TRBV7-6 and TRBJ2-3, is GAGVSQSPRYKVTKRGQDVALRCDPISGHVSLYWYRQALGQGPEFLTYFNYEAQQDKSGLPNDRFSAERPEGSISTLTIQRTEQRDSAMYRCASSLRRREGARAPPSTDTQYFGPGTRLTVL.

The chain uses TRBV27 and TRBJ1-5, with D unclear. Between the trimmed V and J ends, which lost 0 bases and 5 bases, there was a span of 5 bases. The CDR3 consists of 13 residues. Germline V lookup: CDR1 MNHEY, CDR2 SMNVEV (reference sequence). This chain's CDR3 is CASSLSLDQPQHF. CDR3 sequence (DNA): TGTGCCAGCAGTTTATCGTTGGATCAGCCCCAGCATTTT.